The 2 T cell receptor beta chains below all came from one sample that was sequenced in a study of graft-versus-host responses after intestinal transplantation. Assay: immunoSEQ multiplex PCR; the TCRdb copy retains only in-frame clones and omits some. The sample holds some 86,000 clones, 91% seen once. What these receptors recognize is not known. The source was unstimulated CD4+ T cells sorted from spleen or lymph node cells, collected before intestinal transplant. These receptors came from a human donor who received an intestinal transplant.

This clone has just one count. V usage is TRBV7-9 and J usage is TRBJ1-5; 9 nucleotides match TRBD1. The CDR3 is 14 amino acids. Germline V gene sequence: CDR1 SEHNR, CDR2 FQNEAQ (reference sequence). Trimming removed 4 bases from V and 5 bases from J; junction bases left unmatched: 3. The CDR3, as DNA: TGTGCCAGCAGCTCGGGACAGGGCGATCAGCCCCAGCATTTT. This sequence encodes CASSSGQGDQPQHF.

The V call is TRBV10-3, the J call TRBJ2-2; the match to TRBD2 covers 7 bases. The length of the CDR3 is 17 residues. The J segment lost 1 base and the V segment lost 10 bases, leaving 15 bases of the junction unmatched. Germline-derived CDR1 and CDR2 are ENHRY and SYGVKD. The CDR3 reads CATRAPGGGENTGELFF. The CDR3 nucleotides are TGTGCCACCAGAGCACCTGGCGGGGGAGAGAACACCGGGGAGCTGTTTTTT.